Following are 12 T cell receptor beta chains from one sample sequenced in a study of identical twins. Each CDR3 protein gets one entry after TCRdb re-called the 5' RACE reads with MiXCR. The sample holds 600,000 to 850,000 distinct CDR3 sequences, roughly 20% seen once. This sample was shared with a second study, whose subject was T cells expressing NK-cell markers.

Sequencing was performed on PBMCs. Source of these receptors: a young woman in good health.

This clonotype was seen a few times. CDR3 sequence (DNA): TGTGCCAGCAGCTTCGGGCAGTATGAGGGGAGGGTTGATGGCTACACCTTC. Translated: CASSFGQYEGRVDGYTF. The V gene is TRBV5-4, the J gene TRBJ1-2, with a tentative D call TRBD1 (5 bases). The CDR3 loop spans 17 amino acids. Trimming cost V 2 bases and J 6 bases, with 23 bases left between them. The germline CDR1 and CDR2 sequences are SGHNT and YYREEE (reference sequence). Drawing the rest from reference TRBV5-4 and TRBJ1-2, the complete variable domain is ETGVTQSPTHLIKTRGQQVTLRCSSQSGHNTVSWYQQALGQGPQFIFQYYREEENGRGNFPPRFSGLQFPNYSSELNVNALELDDSALYLCASSFGQYEGRVDGYTFGSGTRLTVV.

In this sample, this clonotype turned up a few times. The genes are TRBV19 and TRBJ2-7; D might be TRBD2 (6 bases). V gave up 5 bases and J gave up 1 base, with 15 bases separating them. This CDR3 has 15 residues. Germline V gene data show CDR1 as LNHDA and CDR2 as SQIVND (reference sequence). The CDR3: CASSPGDGTSYEQYF. The CDR3 nucleotides are TGTGCCAGTAGTCCTGGGGATGGGACTTCCTACGAGCAGTACTTC.

The rearrangement joins TRBV6-1 to TRBJ2-1; 9 bases line up with TRBD1. CDR1 and CDR2 (germline): MNHNS, SASEGT. V trimming: 8 bases; J trimming: 10 bases; junction bases outside the gene matches: 12. The CDR3 has 14 residues. Here the CDR3 reads CASRGQGRVWEQFF. The CDR3 DNA follows: TGTGCCAGCCGGGGACAGGGCCGGGTGTGGGAGCAGTTCTTC.

This chain connects TRBV12-5 to TRBJ2-7; no reliable D call. CDR1 LGHNT and CDR2 FRNRAP come from the germline V gene. The CDR3 is 15 residues long. V lost 0 bases and J 0 bases, leaving 9 bases between the germline ends. The CDR3: CASGLVGSSSYEQYF. The CDR3 DNA reads as TGTGCTAGTGGTTTGGTAGGATCAAGCTCCTACGAGCAGTACTTC.

The chain is built from TRBV29-1 and TRBJ2-7; 8 bases are a match to TRBD1. Germline trimming cut 3 bases from V and 3 bases from J; bases unmatched to any gene: 4. CDR3 length: 13 residues. Germline lookup yields CDR1 SQVTM and CDR2 ANQGSEA. The CDR3 loop is CSVDQGAGYEQYF. The CDR3 coding sequence is TGCAGCGTTGATCAGGGGGCGGGCTACGAGCAGTACTTC.

The V call is TRBV7-2, the J call TRBJ2-3; 8 bases align to TRBD2. Germline V gene lookup returns CDR1 SGHTA and CDR2 FQGNSA. V was clipped by 9 bases and J by 2 bases; unmatched bases: 7. The CDR3 has 14 residues. The CDR3 DNA reads TGTGCCAGTAAAGAACTAGCGGCCACAGATACGCAGTATTTT. It is translated as CASKELAATDTQYF.

J is TRBJ2-1 and V is TRBV9, with 11 bases matching TRBD2. V was clipped by 0 bases and J by 10 bases; unmatched bases: 6. Germline V gives CDR1 SGDLS, CDR2 YYNGEE. This CDR3 has 15 residues. CDR3 DNA: TGTGCCAGCAGCGTAGGAACTAGCGGGAGAGGCGAGCAGTTCTTC. This sequence encodes CASSVGTSGRGEQFF.

The rearrangement uses TRBV11-2 and TRBJ2-3; tentatively, D is TRBD1 (5 bases). V was trimmed by 5 bases and J by 6 bases, leaving 24 bases between them. Germline CDR1 and CDR2: SGHAT and FQNNGV. The CDR3 consists of 17 residues. This chain's CDR3 is CASSPVWQGLSGDTQYF. The CDR3 nucleotides read TGTGCCAGCAGCCCTGTATGGCAGGGTCTATCTGGGGATACGCAGTATTTT. Combining the CDR3 with reference TRBV11-2 and TRBJ2-3 gives the whole variable domain EAGVAQSPRYKIIEKRQSVAFWCNPISGHATLYWYQQILGQGPKLLIQFQNNGVVDDSQLPKDRFSAERLKGVDSTLKIQPAKLEDSAVYLCASSPVWQGLSGDTQYFGPGTRLTVL.

This chain connects TRBV5-1 to TRBJ2-1; tentatively, D is TRBD2 (6 bases). Germline CDR1 reads SGHRS; CDR2 reads YFSETQ. The V gene lost 0 bases and the J gene lost 3 bases, with 10 bases spanning the gap. CDR3 length: 15 residues. The CDR3 loop is CASSLESGVYNEQFF. CDR3 DNA sequence: TGCGCCAGCAGCTTGGAGTCGGGAGTCTACAATGAGCAGTTCTTC.

The V call is TRBV4-1, the J call TRBJ2-1; TRBD2 matches at 8 bases. J lost 2 bases, V lost 4 bases, and 10 bases had no gene match. The CDR3 contains 17 residues. Germline-derived CDR1 and CDR2 are MGHRA and YSYEKL. CDR3 DNA sequence: TGCGCCAGCAGCCTCCTCATAGCGGGACTACCCTACAATGAGCAGTTCTTC. This translates into CASSLLIAGLPYNEQFF.

This clonotype was counted between two and nine times. The V and J genes are TRBV20-1 and TRBJ1-2; D unresolved. Germline V gives CDR1 DFQATT, CDR2 SNEGSKA (reference sequence). There are 13 residues in the CDR3. The V end lost 3 bases, the J end lost 2 bases, and 10 bases lay between the germline ends. The CDR3 sequence: CSASKGPNYGYTF. The CDR3 region has the DNA TGCAGTGCTAGCAAAGGACCGAACTATGGCTACACCTTC.

The genes are TRBV9 and TRBJ2-1; the D gene is possibly TRBD2 (5 bases). The V gene's germline CDR1 is SGDLS and CDR2 YYNGEE. The CDR3 extends over 12 amino acids. V shed 1 base and J shed 9 bases, with 8 bases lying between them. The CDR3, as DNA: TGTGCCAGCAGCGTACAGGCGGGTGAGCAGTTCTTC. This encodes CASSVQAGEQFF.